This is a list of T cell receptor beta chains from one sample in a study of T cells in Graves' hyperthyroidism and ophthalmopathy. Using its own MiXCR run on the multiplex PCR reads, TCRdb lists one record per CDR3 protein. This table has about 640,000 distinct CDR3 sequences, 20% appearing once. Sequenced input: blood. These receptor sequences come from a man under 40 with Graves' ophthalmopathy. Both conserved end residues are part of each CDR3. D genes are given only for firm matches. The size of a clone is reported for some rows only, either as once, few or many, or as a class for expanded clones.

TRBJ2-7 | NA | many | TRBV11-2 | TGTGCCAGCAGCAGGGGACTGGCTTCCTACGAGCAGTACTTC | CASSRGLASYEQYF
TRBJ1-2 | TRBD1 | NA | TRBV5-1 | TGCGCCAGCAGCCTCTCCGGGACAGGGGGCATCTATGGCTACACCTTC | CASSLSGTGGIYGYTF
TRBJ2-7 | TRBD1 | few | TRBV20-1 | TGCAGTGCAGGGGACAGGGAGACCTACGAGCAGTACTTC | CSAGDRETYEQYF
TRBJ2-7 | TRBD2 | few | TRBV4-1 | TGCGCCAGCAGCCAAGATGATAGCGGGATGTACGAGCAGTACTTC | CASSQDDSGMYEQYF
TRBJ2-1 | NA | NA | TRBV6-5 | TGTGCCAGCAGTTACTCGCGGTACAATGAGCAGTTCTTC | CASSYSRYNEQFF
TRBJ1-6 | NA | few | TRBV20-1 | TGCAGTGCTAGACAAGGGCCGGCTAATAATTCACCCCTCCACTTT | CSARQGPANNSPLHF
TRBJ2-7 | NA | few | TRBV9 | TGTGCCAGCAGCGAGTTGCCTGGTTATGAGCAGTACTTC | CASSELPGYEQYF
TRBJ2-1 | TRBD2 | many | TRBV11-2 | TGTGCCAGCAGCCGTCTAGCGGGAGAGGTGAATGAGCAGTTCTTC | CASSRLAGEVNEQFF
TRBJ1-2 | TRBD1 | NA | TRBV5-1 | TGCGCCAGCAGCGGATCACAGGGGGCTAACTATGGCTACACCTTC | CASSGSQGANYGYTF
TRBJ2-7 | TRBD1 | many | TRBV7-2 | TGTGCCAGCAGCTTGAGAGGGGGCCCGAGCGAGCAGTACTTC | CASSLRGGPSEQYF
TRBJ2-2 | TRBD2 | NA | TRBV9 | TGTGCCAGCAGGGAGAGGACTAGTTACTTCTGGGAGCTGTTTTTT | CASRERTSYFWELFF
TRBJ2-5 | TRBD2 | few | TRBV19 | TGTGCCAGTAGAGGAGTCGGCGGGGGGTACCTGGAGACCCAGTACTTC | CASRGVGGGYLETQYF
TRBJ2-2 | TRBD1 | few | TRBV9 | TGTGCCAGCAGCGACAGGGGCGACACCGGGGAGCTGTTTTTT | CASSDRGDTGELFF
TRBJ2-7 | TRBD1 | NA | TRBV2 | TGTGCCAGCAGCCCCGGACAGGGTCTTGGGGAGCAGTACTTC | CASSPGQGLGEQYF
TRBJ2-3 | TRBD2 | NA | TRBV12-3/TRBV12-4 | TGTGCCAGCAGTCTAGCGGGAACTCTCCCTAGCACAGATACGCAGTATTTT | CASSLAGTLPSTDTQYF
TRBJ1-1 | NA | few | TRBV10-3 | TGTGCCATCAGTGAGTCTAAGGGGCCGAACACTGAAGCTTTCTTT | CAISESKGPNTEAFF
TRBJ1-1 | NA | few | TRBV10-3 | TGTGCCATCTCTACAGGCCATGAAGCTTTCTTT | CAISTGHEAFF
TRBJ2-7 | NA | few | TRBV30 | TGTGCCTGGAATCCTTCAGGGGGGGAGCGGGAGCAGTACTTC | CAWNPSGGEREQYF
TRBJ1-2 | NA | NA | TRBV28 | TGTGCCAGCAGTTGGGGCAACAAAGAGGGCTACACCTTC | CASSWGNKEGYTF
TRBJ2-1 | TRBD2 | NA | TRBV4-2 | TGTGCCAGCAGCCAAGTGGGACTAGCGGAATACAATGAGCAGTTCTTC | CASSQVGLAEYNEQFF
TRBJ2-7 | NA | few | TRBV12-3/TRBV12-4 | TGTGCCAGCAGTTTCCTCGACCAAAGACAGTACTTC | CASSFLDQRQYF
TRBJ2-5 | NA | few | TRBV12-3/TRBV12-4 | TGTGCCAGCAGTCCAAGATCCGAAGAGACCCAGTACTTC | CASSPRSEETQYF
TRBJ2-1 | TRBD2 | NA | TRBV20-1 | TGCAGTGCTTCTACGGGAGGGCGAAATGAGCAGTTCTTC | CSASTGGRNEQFF
TRBJ2-7 | TRBD1 | NA | TRBV27 | TGTGCCAGCATGGGACAGGGGATGTACGAGCAGTACTTC | CASMGQGMYEQYF
TRBJ2-3 | NA | NA | TRBV29-1 | TGCAGCGTTGAAACTAACACAGATACGCAGTATTTT | CSVETNTDTQYF
TRBJ2-4 | NA | NA | TRBV20-1 | TGCAGTGCTACAGGGTTAGGGGCCAAAAACATTCAGTACTTC | CSATGLGAKNIQYF
TRBJ2-7 | TRBD2 | few | TRBV6-2/TRBV6-3 | TGTGCCTCAGCGGGAGTGGCAGACGAGCAGTACTTC | CASAGVADEQYF
TRBJ1-2 | NA | NA | TRBV7-2 | TGTGCCAGCAGCTTGACCTCCAGCCGGTATGGCTACACCTTC | CASSLTSSRYGYTF
TRBJ2-5 | NA | NA | TRBV5-1 | TGCGCCAGCAGCTCCAACTCCTTCGGGGCCCAGTACTTC | CASSSNSFGAQYF
TRBJ2-1 | TRBD2 | few | TRBV20-1 | TGCAGTGCTAGTAACCTAGCGGGAGTAACTGAGCAGTTCTTC | CSASNLAGVTEQFF
TRBJ2-1 | NA | many | TRBV28 | TGTGCCAGCAGTTTAGAGGCCTTCAGGGAGCAGTTCTTC | CASSLEAFREQFF
TRBJ2-5 | TRBD2 | NA | TRBV7-2 | TGTGCCAGCAACATGGGGGCGGGAGGGATGTACTTC | CASNMGAGGMYF
TRBJ2-2 | TRBD2 | few | TRBV11-2 | TGTGCCAGCAGTCAACTTAGCGGGAGGGCCCCCGGGGAGCTGTTTTTT | CASSQLSGRAPGELFF
TRBJ2-5 | TRBD2 | NA | TRBV11-3 | TGTGCCAGCAGCTCTTCAAGCGGGGCGTCCCAGTACTTC | CASSSSSGASQYF
TRBJ2-1 | TRBD1 | NA | TRBV29-1 | TGCAGCGTTGAAGGGGACAGGGTCGTGAATGAGCAGTTCTTC | CSVEGDRVVNEQFF
TRBJ2-7 | NA | NA | TRBV2 | TGTGCCAGCAGGACTCTCCTCTCCTACGAGCAGTACTTC | CASRTLLSYEQYF
TRBJ2-1 | NA | few | TRBV19 | TGTGCCAGTAGTCTTGATTACGGGAATTACAATGAGCAGTTCTTC | CASSLDYGNYNEQFF
TRBJ2-5 | NA | once | TRBV7-2 | NA | CASSFYICSARRETQYF
TRBJ2-1 | TRBD1 | NA | TRBV18 | TGTGCCAGCTCACCCAAGGACAGGCGGGATGAGCAGTTCTTC | CASSPKDRRDEQFF
TRBJ2-7 | NA | NA | TRBV7-9 | TGTGCCAGCAGCTCAAGGTCTAGGACACACGAGCAGTACTTC | CASSSRSRTHEQYF
TRBJ2-5 | TRBD2 | many | TRBV28 | TGTGCCAGCAGTTTAGCACGTAAGGGAGGGGAGACCCAGTACTTC | CASSLARKGGETQYF
TRBJ1-2 | NA | many | TRBV6-1 | TGTGCCAGCAGACCTAGGACGGGAGAGGATGGCTACACCTTC | CASRPRTGEDGYTF